This T cell receptor (beta chain) was observed in a study of shared clonotypes between healthy human individuals. Nashville, Tennessee was home to all donors, each a Caucasian adult. Germline CDR1 and CDR2: SEHNR and FQNEAQ (reference sequence). V dropped 2 bases and J dropped 5; count of bases not matched to a gene: 6. This CDR3 has 16 amino acids. The protocol was immunoSEQ multiplex PCR, while the TCRdb copy is restricted to in-frame clones and leaves out a portion. The table records around 1.4 million clones, about 98.5% of them present only once. About this clone itself: Antigen unknown.

Study outcomes and limitations: Though the depth was large, rarefaction showed that sorted-subset sequencing was incomplete.

The chain uses TRBV7-9 and TRBJ2-2; TRBD1 aligns across 9 bases. The sequenced sample consisted of naive CD4+ T cells sorted from blood. Documented subset: CD45RA+ positively selected. This sequence originates from a man between 25 and 39 years old in good health. CDR3 coding DNA: TGTGCCAGCAGCTTACCGGGACAGGGAGGAACCGGGGAGCTGTTTTTT. Translation gives CASSLPGQGGTGELFF.